This T cell receptor beta chain was identified during a study of OX40 agonist ivuxolimab in advanced cancers. Study findings and constraints: Low normalized clonal expansion also occurred in some nonresponding patients. At doses 0.1 to 3.0 mg/kg, CD4+ and CD8+ clones expanded. Low clonal expansion, among the lowest seen, marked partial responders at 0.1-3.0 mg/kg.

Note on this clone: Its specificity is not known.

Germline V gene lookup returns CDR1 SGHTS and CDR2 YDEGEE. The CDR3 spans 17 residues. The J segment lost 2 bases and the V segment lost 5 bases, leaving 4 bases of the junction unmatched. Researchers took blood at baseline, on cycle 4 day 1, and on cycle 7 day 1. Method: immunoSEQ multiplex PCR; TCRdb's copy keeps in-frame clones and lacks some. The sample consists of 22,000 or so clones, less than 90% of them appearing once. This sequence originates from an adult with an advanced solid tumor such as melanoma, head and neck, liver or kidney cancer. This rearrangement joins TRBV5-8 to TRBJ2-1; 16 bases fit TRBD2. Source: CD4+ or CD8+ T cells sorted from blood, taken in a trial of the OX40 agonist ivuxolimab. CDR3 DNA sequence: TGTGCCAGCAGGGGACTAGCGGGAGGGCCTCCCTACAATGAGCAGTTCTTC. Its translation: CASRGLAGGPPYNEQFF.